This T cell receptor beta chain was sequenced in a study of T cell repertoires in cytomegalovirus infection. Germline V gives CDR1 SGHVS, CDR2 FQNEAQ. The CDR3 runs to 15 residues. The ends were cut back, 5 bases at V and 6 bases at J, with 16 bases in the middle. This clonotype was seen many times. MiXCR, run by TCRdb on the reads, gives a single entry per CDR3 protein. The sample includes around 330,000 distinct CDR3 sequences, 17% of them seen just once. The sequenced sample consisted of PBMCs. This TCR was recovered from a human donor in good health (CMV status not recorded). Some clones in this sample may be carry-over from other donors' samples. V and J are TRBV7-8 and TRBJ2-2, with D possibly being TRBD2 (6 bases). As DNA, the CDR3 is TGTGCCAGCAGCATGCGGGGCCCAGGCGCCGGGGAGCTGTTTTTT. Translated: CASSMRGPGAGELFF.